A selection of T cell receptor beta chains follows, all from one sample in a study of blood T cell repertoires in COVID-19. The method was immunoSEQ multiplex PCR; TCRdb's version includes in-frame clones alone and lacks a portion of them. The table lists around 240,000 clones, 75% to 85% of them singletons, with approximately 7% in the top ten. The sample taken for sequencing was peripheral blood. These receptors originate from a woman aged 50 to 65 with acute or convalescent COVID-19. Each CDR3 is given with its conserved first and last residue. The D gene is left open where the match is weak. Size tells how often a clone was seen (once, few, many) or the class of an expanded clone, and some rows leave it out.

CDR3nt: TGTGCCAGCAGTGCGTTCGGGATCAATGAGCAGTTCTTC; CDR3aa: CASSAFGINEQFF; len: 13; v_gene: TRBV2; d_gene: -; j_gene: TRBJ2-1; abundance: -
CDR3nt: TGTGCCACCAGACTAGCGGGAGTGGGCACCGGGGAGCTGTTTTTT; CDR3aa: CATRLAGVGTGELFF; len: 15; v_gene: TRBV6-5; d_gene: TRBD2; j_gene: TRBJ2-2; abundance: -
CDR3nt: TGTGCCAGCAGCGTAGAAGCACAGGGGGGTGGCTACACCTTC; CDR3aa: CASSVEAQGGGYTF; len: 14; v_gene: TRBV9; d_gene: TRBD1; j_gene: TRBJ1-2; abundance: few
CDR3nt: TGCGCCAGCAGCCAAGGCCTGGGCCCCGATACGCAGTATTTT; CDR3aa: CASSQGLGPDTQYF; len: 14; v_gene: TRBV4-1; d_gene: -; j_gene: TRBJ2-3; abundance: -
CDR3nt: TGTGCCAGCAGTGAAGCAGCGGTTGTAGAGCAGTACTTC; CDR3aa: CASSEAAVVEQYF; len: 13; v_gene: TRBV6-1; d_gene: -; j_gene: TRBJ2-7; abundance: once
CDR3nt: TGTGCCAGCCGTCGATTGGGGTCTAGCGGGAGCTACAATGAGCAGTTCTTC; CDR3aa: CASRRLGSSGSYNEQFF; len: 17; v_gene: TRBV19; d_gene: TRBD2; j_gene: TRBJ2-1; abundance: once
CDR3nt: TGTGCCAGCAGCTTGGTCGCGGGGCACCAAGAGACCCAGTACTTC; CDR3aa: CASSLVAGHQETQYF; len: 15; v_gene: TRBV5-6; d_gene: -; j_gene: TRBJ2-5; abundance: -
CDR3nt: TGTGCCAGCAGCCAAGATGGCGGGAGCTCCTACAATGAGCAGTTCTTC; CDR3aa: CASSQDGGSSYNEQFF; len: 16; v_gene: TRBV4-2; d_gene: TRBD2; j_gene: TRBJ2-1; abundance: -
CDR3nt: TGTGCCAGCAGTCCCCGACAGGGGAAGGTCCCTGAAGCTTTCTTT; CDR3aa: CASSPRQGKVPEAFF; len: 15; v_gene: TRBV28; d_gene: TRBD1; j_gene: TRBJ1-1; abundance: -
CDR3nt: TGTGCCACCAGTGATCCTAGCGGGACTGGCACAGATACGCAGTATTTT; CDR3aa: CATSDPSGTGTDTQYF; len: 16; v_gene: TRBV24-1; d_gene: TRBD2; j_gene: TRBJ2-3; abundance: -
CDR3nt: TGTGCCAGCAGTGTGACTTACGAGCAGTACTTC; CDR3aa: CASSVTYEQYF; len: 11; v_gene: TRBV2; d_gene: -; j_gene: TRBJ2-7; abundance: -
CDR3nt: TGTGCCACAGCTTTAGGGGCTGGAAACACCATATATTTT; CDR3aa: CATALGAGNTIYF; len: 13; v_gene: TRBV10-3; d_gene: -; j_gene: TRBJ1-3; abundance: -
CDR3nt: TGTGCCAGCAGGACAGGCGGGACTAATGAAAAACTGTTTTTT; CDR3aa: CASRTGGTNEKLFF; len: 14; v_gene: TRBV6-6; d_gene: -; j_gene: TRBJ1-4; abundance: once
CDR3nt: TGTGCCAGCGAAAACAGGGACAACTATGGCTACACCTTC; CDR3aa: CASENRDNYGYTF; len: 13; v_gene: TRBV28; d_gene: -; j_gene: TRBJ1-2; abundance: -
CDR3nt: TGTGCCACCAGAATGGGGGGGGACTACAATGAGCAGTTCTTC; CDR3aa: CATRMGGDYNEQFF; len: 14; v_gene: TRBV24-1; d_gene: TRBD2; j_gene: TRBJ2-1; abundance: -
CDR3nt: TGTGCCAGCTCACCGCGGGGGCTCATGAACACTGAAGCTTTCTTT; CDR3aa: CASSPRGLMNTEAFF; len: 15; v_gene: TRBV18; d_gene: -; j_gene: TRBJ1-1; abundance: -
CDR3nt: TGTGCCAGCAGTTTGGGGGACAGATTCTACAATGAGCAGTTCTTC; CDR3aa: CASSLGDRFYNEQFF; len: 15; v_gene: TRBV28; d_gene: TRBD1; j_gene: TRBJ2-1; abundance: -
CDR3nt: TGTGCCAGCAGCCAAGTAAAGGGGGCTACGCAGTATTTT; CDR3aa: CASSQVKGATQYF; len: 13; v_gene: TRBV3-1/TRBV3-2; d_gene: TRBD1; j_gene: TRBJ2-3; abundance: -
CDR3nt: TGCGCCAGCAGCCATATAGCCTCGTCCGGGACTAGAACAGATACGCAGTATTTT; CDR3aa: CASSHIASSGTRTDTQYF; len: 18; v_gene: TRBV4-3; d_gene: TRBD2; j_gene: TRBJ2-3; abundance: -
CDR3nt: TGTGCCACCAAAGGTTGGGGGGTGGCGGGGGAGGAGACCCAGTACTTC; CDR3aa: CATKGWGVAGEETQYF; len: 16; v_gene: TRBV27; d_gene: TRBD2; j_gene: TRBJ2-5; abundance: few
CDR3nt: TGTGCCAGCAGCTGGGCCGTGGGGGCGCGGGGGGCCAACGTCCTGACTTTC; CDR3aa: CASSWAVGARGANVLTF; len: 17; v_gene: TRBV5-6; d_gene: -; j_gene: TRBJ2-6; abundance: -
CDR3nt: TGTGCCAGCAGCTTAGATAGCGCGGGAGGAGTGGAGACCCAGTACTTC; CDR3aa: CASSLDSAGGVETQYF; len: 16; v_gene: TRBV11-2; d_gene: TRBD2; j_gene: TRBJ2-5; abundance: -
CDR3nt: TGTGCCAGCAGCCAAGATCCGTACACTGAAGCTTTCTTT; CDR3aa: CASSQDPYTEAFF; len: 13; v_gene: TRBV14; d_gene: -; j_gene: TRBJ1-1; abundance: -
CDR3nt: TGTGCCAGTAGTATATATCAGGGAGGCACCGGGGAGCTGTTTTTT; CDR3aa: CASSIYQGGTGELFF; len: 15; v_gene: TRBV19; d_gene: -; j_gene: TRBJ2-2; abundance: once
CDR3nt: TGTGCCAGCAGCCGCTCAGGGACCGGGGAGCTGTTTTTT; CDR3aa: CASSRSGTGELFF; len: 13; v_gene: TRBV3-1/TRBV3-2; d_gene: -; j_gene: TRBJ2-2; abundance: -
CDR3nt: TGTGCCAGCAGTGAGGCCGGGGGAGTGGAGACCCAGTACTTC; CDR3aa: CASSEAGGVETQYF; len: 14; v_gene: TRBV6-1; d_gene: -; j_gene: TRBJ2-5; abundance: once
CDR3nt: TGTGCCAGCAGCACCCGGGACAGTGGTGAAAAACTGTTTTTT; CDR3aa: CASSTRDSGEKLFF; len: 14; v_gene: TRBV7-2; d_gene: TRBD1; j_gene: TRBJ1-4; abundance: once
CDR3nt: TGTGCCTGGAGTGCCCCGCCAGGGCCCCAGCATTTT; CDR3aa: CAWSAPPGPQHF; len: 12; v_gene: TRBV30; d_gene: -; j_gene: TRBJ1-5; abundance: -
CDR3nt: TGCGCCAGCAGCGGTGAAGGTCGGGGGAGAAAGGAGACCCAGTACTTC; CDR3aa: CASSGEGRGRKETQYF; len: 16; v_gene: TRBV5-1; d_gene: -; j_gene: TRBJ2-5; abundance: -
CDR3nt: TGTGCCAGCACCCTCTCACTGGAAGGGGGATTAGGGATTTATAATTCACCCCTCCACTTT; CDR3aa: CASTLSLEGGLGIYNSPLHF; len: 20; v_gene: TRBV4-2; d_gene: -; j_gene: TRBJ1-6; abundance: -
CDR3nt: TGTGCCAGCAGTTACTCAGGGAGTGGAGCTGGATCACCCCTCCACTTT; CDR3aa: CASSYSGSGAGSPLHF; len: 16; v_gene: TRBV6-2/TRBV6-3; d_gene: -; j_gene: TRBJ1-6; abundance: -
CDR3nt: TGTGCCAGCAGTGAAGGGACAGGGTACCTCCAAGAGACCCAGTACTTC; CDR3aa: CASSEGTGYLQETQYF; len: 16; v_gene: TRBV6-1; d_gene: TRBD1; j_gene: TRBJ2-5; abundance: -
CDR3nt: TGTGCCAGCAGCCTGGGACAGGGGGGGCCTCGCGAGCAGTACTTC; CDR3aa: CASSLGQGGPREQYF; len: 15; v_gene: TRBV7-9; d_gene: TRBD1; j_gene: TRBJ2-7; abundance: -
CDR3nt: TGTGCCAGCAGTTTACGGGGGCTAGCGGGGGCTTACATCAGGGATACGCAGTATTTT; CDR3aa: CASSLRGLAGAYIRDTQYF; len: 19; v_gene: TRBV27; d_gene: TRBD2; j_gene: TRBJ2-3; abundance: -
CDR3nt: TGTGCCAGCAGCGTCTACAGGGGGAACTACGAGCAGTACTTC; CDR3aa: CASSVYRGNYEQYF; len: 14; v_gene: TRBV11-1; d_gene: TRBD1; j_gene: TRBJ2-7; abundance: few
CDR3nt: TGTGCCAGCAGCTTAGGAGGGTTAGAGACCCAGTACTTC; CDR3aa: CASSLGGLETQYF; len: 13; v_gene: TRBV7-9; d_gene: -; j_gene: TRBJ2-5; abundance: -
CDR3nt: TGTGCCAGCAGCCAAGGCGGCGGGACTTACAATGAGCAGTTCTTC; CDR3aa: CASSQGGGTYNEQFF; len: 15; v_gene: TRBV3-1/TRBV3-2; d_gene: -; j_gene: TRBJ2-1; abundance: -
CDR3nt: TGTGCCAGCAGCTCCACTAATGAGCAGTTCTTC; CDR3aa: CASSSTNEQFF; len: 11; v_gene: TRBV7-8; d_gene: -; j_gene: TRBJ2-1; abundance: -
CDR3nt: TGTGCCACCAGCACTCAGGACAGGAGCTCCTACGAGCAGTACTTC; CDR3aa: CATSTQDRSSYEQYF; len: 15; v_gene: TRBV15; d_gene: TRBD1; j_gene: TRBJ2-7; abundance: -
CDR3nt: TGTGCCAGCAGTGATGCTCAGGGCCCCCAGCCCCAGCATTTT; CDR3aa: CASSDAQGPQPQHF; len: 14; v_gene: TRBV25-1; d_gene: -; j_gene: TRBJ1-5; abundance: few
CDR3nt: TGTGCCAGTAGTGGACTAGCGTTACATGAGCAGTTCTTC; CDR3aa: CASSGLALHEQFF; len: 13; v_gene: TRBV19; d_gene: TRBD2; j_gene: TRBJ2-1; abundance: -
CDR3nt: TGCAGCGTTGACTCGACAGGGAGCTATGGCTACACCTTC; CDR3aa: CSVDSTGSYGYTF; len: 13; v_gene: TRBV29-1; d_gene: TRBD1; j_gene: TRBJ1-2; abundance: -
CDR3nt: TGTGCCAGCAGTATATTCAGCGGGAGCCAAGAGACCCAGTACTTC; CDR3aa: CASSIFSGSQETQYF; len: 15; v_gene: TRBV27; d_gene: TRBD2; j_gene: TRBJ2-5; abundance: -
CDR3nt: TGTGCCAGCAGTGGCCCTAGCGGTGAGCAGTTCTTC; CDR3aa: CASSGPSGEQFF; len: 12; v_gene: TRBV6-1; d_gene: TRBD2; j_gene: TRBJ2-1; abundance: once
CDR3nt: TGTGCCAGCAGGACAGGGGCGCGAAATGAAAAACTGTTTTTT; CDR3aa: CASRTGARNEKLFF; len: 14; v_gene: TRBV6-5; d_gene: TRBD1; j_gene: TRBJ1-4; abundance: -
CDR3nt: TGTGCCAGCAGCCAAGAGTCTAGCGGGGTGTCGACCCAGTACTTC; CDR3aa: CASSQESSGVSTQYF; len: 15; v_gene: TRBV3-1/TRBV3-2; d_gene: TRBD2; j_gene: TRBJ2-5; abundance: once
CDR3nt: TGCGCCAGCAGCCCGACTCGAAGCACAGATACGCAGTATTTT; CDR3aa: CASSPTRSTDTQYF; len: 14; v_gene: TRBV4-1; d_gene: -; j_gene: TRBJ2-3; abundance: -
CDR3nt: TGTGCCAGCAGTGCGAATGACAGGACCCGGGGTGAGCAGTTCTTC; CDR3aa: CASSANDRTRGEQFF; len: 15; v_gene: TRBV27; d_gene: -; j_gene: TRBJ2-1; abundance: -
CDR3nt: TGTGCCAGCAGCTTAGACAGGCAGGCCACTAACTATGGCTACACCTTC; CDR3aa: CASSLDRQATNYGYTF; len: 16; v_gene: TRBV7-2; d_gene: -; j_gene: TRBJ1-2; abundance: -
CDR3nt: TGTGCCAGCCAGGCCGGGGACATCCAGTATTCACCCCTCCACTTT; CDR3aa: CASQAGDIQYSPLHF; len: 15; v_gene: TRBV19; d_gene: -; j_gene: TRBJ1-6; abundance: -
CDR3nt: TGTGCCAGTAGTGGCTTATGGACTGAAGCTTTCTTT; CDR3aa: CASSGLWTEAFF; len: 12; v_gene: TRBV19; d_gene: -; j_gene: TRBJ1-1; abundance: few
CDR3nt: TGTGCCAGCAGCGCCCAGGGGATGGGAATCGGGGAGCTGTTTTTT; CDR3aa: CASSAQGMGIGELFF; len: 15; v_gene: TRBV7-2; d_gene: -; j_gene: TRBJ2-2; abundance: -
CDR3nt: TGCGCCAGCAGTGAGGGGGGGGTGAACACTGAAGCTTTCTTT; CDR3aa: CASSEGGVNTEAFF; len: 14; v_gene: TRBV10-2; d_gene: -; j_gene: TRBJ1-1; abundance: few
CDR3nt: TGTGCCAGCAGTTTAGGGCACGGCTATGGCTACACCTTC; CDR3aa: CASSLGHGYGYTF; len: 13; v_gene: TRBV28; d_gene: -; j_gene: TRBJ1-2; abundance: -